The 7 T cell receptor beta chains below come from one sample, sequenced in a study of T cell responses to AZD1222 COVID-19 vaccine. Some clones are missing from TCRdb's copy, which holds only in-frame ones; the method was immunoSEQ multiplex PCR. The sample lists roughly 180,000 clones, over 80% occurring once. Sequenced material: peripheral blood, taken on day 0 of AZD1222 vaccination. The receptors were sampled from an adult in good health.

V is TRBV4-3 and J is TRBJ2-3, with no clear D. This CDR3 has 14 amino acids. The ends were cut back, 2 bases at V and 2 bases at J, with 8 bases in the middle. CDR1 and CDR2 from the germline V gene are LGHNA and YSLEER. CDR3 region: CASSQSHNTDTQYF. In nucleotides, the CDR3 is TGCGCCAGCAGCCAATCACATAACACAGATACGCAGTATTTT.

A note on this clone: Other DNA sequences in the same sample also yield this CDR3. The rearrangement uses TRBV30 and TRBJ1-1; D gene uncertain. Germline loops: CDR1 GTSNPN, CDR2 SVGIG (reference sequence). The CDR3 totals 13 residues. V lost 0 bases and J lost 0, with 5 bases in between. For the CDR3, the DNA is TGTGCCTGGAGTGTCGGATTGAACACTGAAGCTTTCTTT. Its translation: CAWSVGLNTEAFF.

The chain combines TRBV28 with TRBJ1-3; TRBD1 matches at 7 bases. The V gene end was trimmed by 8 bases and the J gene end by 1 base; junction bases not matched to a gene: 11. The length of the CDR3 is 16 residues. Germline V gives CDR1 MDHEN, CDR2 SYDVKM. CDR3 coding DNA: TGTGCCAGCCGCGAGGCTACAGGGGTTTCTGGAAACACCATATATTTT. This sequence encodes CASREATGVSGNTIYF.

V gene TRBV6-5 combines with J gene TRBJ1-3; D ambiguous. This CDR3 has 13 residues. Per germline, CDR1 MNHEY and CDR2 SVGAGI. Trimming left V 7 bases short and J 0 bases short, with 7 bases between. This CDR3 reads CASTRDSGNTIYF. The CDR3 DNA reads TGTGCCAGCACTAGAGACTCTGGAAACACCATATATTTT.

The chain recombines TRBV10-3 with TRBJ1-1; D not resolved. With 3 bases removed from V and 5 bases from J, the gap between germline ends came to 31 bases. The CDR3 runs 20 residues. The germline gives CDR1 ENHRY, CDR2 SYGVKD. The CDR3 DNA sequence: TGTGCCATCAGTGAACCCGGGAGAAGTGATCGAAATAGGGCGGGAACTGAAGCTTTCTTT. Translating it yields CAISEPGRSDRNRAGTEAFF.

V is TRBV7-8 and J is TRBJ2-3; TRBD2 matches 7 bases. Per the germline V gene, CDR1 is SGHVS and CDR2 is FQNEAQ. The V segment lost 7 bases and the J segment 1 base; nucleotides outside the gene matches: 14. The CDR3 extends over 17 amino acids. The chain's CDR3 is CASTLRRLAERTDTQYF. The DNA for the CDR3 is TGTGCCAGCACCCTGAGGAGGCTAGCGGAACGCACAGATACGCAGTATTTT.

CDR3 DNA: TGTGCCAGCAGTTTAGGACAGGGGGCGAGGGAAGCTTTCTTT. Amino acid sequence: CASSLGQGAREAFF. This chain links TRBV6-5 with TRBJ1-1; TRBD1 agrees at 11 bases. Trimming at V came to 4 bases and at J to 8 bases, leaving 6 bases not matched to a gene. CDR1 MNHEY and CDR2 SVGAGI come from the germline V gene. There are 14 residues in the CDR3.